The present TCR delta chain was sequenced within a study of γδ T cells in repeated Plasmodium falciparum infection. About the research overall: The natural-infection arm compared Malian children under seasonal malaria with matched Australian children.

TCRdb called clones from the multiplex PCR reads again using CATT. This repertoire shows over 90,000 delta-chain clones, roughly 0.98% found once; its top ten account for approximately 9.6%. This clone was counted between two and nine times. A far larger clone is one nucleotide away, so this likely arose from a read error. Other DNA sequences in the sample encode the same CDR3. The sequence was obtained from a pool of human donors (malaria-infected and uninfected, not separated). Sequenced sample: gamma-delta T cells from blood.

The CDR3 is CALRTGGLVYTDKLIF. CDR3 bases: TGTGCTCTAAGAACTGGGGGATTGGTGTACACCGATAAACTCATCTTT. The rearrangement joins TRDV1 to TRDJ1, with 10 bases matching TRDD3. TCRdb gives no J gene; it was assigned here by matching the DNA to germline. This CDR3 spans 16 amino acids. Germline-derived CDR1 and CDR2 are TSWWSYY and QGS. Trimming cost V 9 bases and J 0 bases; bases outside gene matches: 10.